Listed below are T cell receptor beta chains from one sample, sequenced in a study of post-analysis software for immune sequencing data. TCRdb ran MiXCR on the PCR reads and lists one entry per CDR3 protein. The data contain roughly 580,000 distinct CDR3 sequences, roughly 47% of them singletons. Sequences were obtained from blood. The receptors come from a girl between 5 and 17 years old with multiple sclerosis. CDR3s include the opening cysteine and the closing phenylalanine or tryptophan. The D gene is left open where the match is weak. Clone size is not always given. Where it is, it says once, few, many or a class for expanded clones.

clone_size	v_call	j_call	d_call	cdr3_aa	cdr3_nt
-	TRBV3-1	TRBJ2-7	-	CAGSQWSRRDEQYF	TGTGCCGGCAGCCAATGGTCACGGAGGGACGAGCAGTACTTC
-	TRBV7-9	TRBJ1-2	-	CASSLDQGRDYGYTF	TGTGCCAGCAGCTTAGATCAGGGGCGAGACTATGGCTACACCTTC
-	TRBV5-5	TRBJ2-2	-	CASSLHKRDDTGELFF	TGTGCCAGCAGCTTGCATAAACGGGATGACACCGGGGAGCTGTTTTTT
-	TRBV5-1	TRBJ2-1	-	CAGSLAAGVNEQFF	TGCGCCGGCAGCTTGGCCGCGGGTGTCAATGAGCAGTTCTTC
few	TRBV29-1	TRBJ2-3	TRBD2	CSTEGSGSLPDTQYF	TGCAGCACTGAGGGGAGCGGGAGCTTGCCAGATACGCAGTATTTT
-	TRBV9	TRBJ2-7	-	CASSVEEGGYEQYF	TGTGCCAGCAGCGTAGAAGAAGGGGGTTACGAGCAGTACTTC
-	TRBV14	TRBJ1-6	TRBD1	CASSQGTGMGNSPLHF	TGTGCCAGCAGCCAAGGGACAGGGATGGGGAATTCACCCCTCCACTTT
few	TRBV12-3/TRBV12-4	TRBJ1-5	-	CASSLDGGNQPQHF	TGTGCCAGCAGTTTGGACGGGGGCAATCAGCCCCAGCATTTT
-	TRBV5-1	TRBJ2-3	-	CASSLMSGYTDTQYF	TGCGCCAGCAGCTTGATGTCCGGGTACACAGATACGCAGTATTTT
-	TRBV20-1	TRBJ2-1	-	CSAKSRAAISYNEQFF	TGCAGTGCTAAATCACGAGCGGCGATTTCCTACAATGAGCAGTTCTTC
few	TRBV4-1	TRBJ2-7	-	CASSQATHSFEQYF	TGCGCCAGCAGCCAAGCTACCCATTCATTCGAGCAGTACTTC
few	TRBV5-1	TRBJ2-5	-	CASSLFRAYQETQYF	TGCGCCAGCAGCTTGTTCAGGGCTTACCAAGAGACCCAGTACTTC
-	TRBV10-3	TRBJ2-7	-	CAIKIPGRRGQYF	TGTGCCATCAAGATCCCGGGACGCCGGGGGCAGTACTTC
-	TRBV3-1	TRBJ2-2	-	CASRRTNTGELFF	TGTGCCAGCAGGCGAACCAACACCGGGGAGCTGTTTTTT
few	TRBV12-3/TRBV12-4	TRBJ2-1	TRBD2	CASSPWTSGTYNEQFF	TGTGCCAGCAGTCCTTGGACTAGCGGAACCTACAATGAGCAGTTCTTC
few	TRBV20-1	TRBJ2-3	TRBD2	CSARALAGVPDTQYF	TGCAGTGCTAGAGCCCTAGCGGGAGTCCCGGATACGCAGTATTTT
few	TRBV12-3/TRBV12-4	TRBJ1-1	TRBD1	CASIAGQPIKLHTEAFF	TGTGCCAGCATCGCGGGACAGCCGATAAAGCTTCACACTGAAGCTTTCTTT
few	TRBV3-1	TRBJ1-1	TRBD1	CASSPPGQGSTEAFF	TGTGCCAGCAGCCCCCCGGGACAGGGTAGCACTGAAGCTTTCTTT
-	TRBV15	TRBJ2-7	-	CATYGEQLNYEQYF	TGTGCCACCTACGGTGAACAGCTAAACTACGAGCAGTACTTC
-	TRBV7-3	TRBJ2-7	TRBD2	CASSLTLAGGNFYEQYF	TGTGCCAGCAGCTTAACCCTAGCGGGGGGGAATTTCTACGAGCAGTACTTC
-	TRBV11-2	TRBJ2-6	-	CASSPIAEFFSGANVLTF	TGTGCCAGCAGCCCCATTGCGGAGTTTTTCTCTGGGGCCAACGTCCTGACTTTC
-	TRBV12-3/TRBV12-4	TRBJ2-5	TRBD1	CASSFQTGGGETQYF	TGTGCCAGCAGTTTTCAGACAGGGGGCGGAGAGACCCAGTACTTC